The present entry profiles one TCR beta chain with its context. The people who gave samples were healthy Caucasians from Russia, aged roughly 6 to 100. This sample is drawn from a study of blood T cells in healthy people across ages. For the second PCR, which ran for about 6 to 12 cycles, a sample-barcoded 5' primer and a J-beta primer mix were used. A single record per CDR3 protein comes from TCRdb applying MiXCR to the 5' RACE reads. Of about 730,000 distinct CDR3 sequences listed, 35% to 45% are singletons. Sequencing used blood. The sequence was obtained from a woman aged 60-75 years in good health.

The CDR3 sequence is CASSYQGALGQETQYF. For the CDR3, the DNA is TGCGCCAGCAGTTACCAGGGGGCGCTGGGGCAAGAGACCCAGTACTTC. J is TRBJ2-5 and V is TRBV5-1; 8 nucleotides align to TRBD1. The V gene end was trimmed by 5 bases and the J gene end by 2 bases; junction bases not matched to a gene: 11. This CDR3 is built from 16 residues. Germline lookup yields CDR1 SGHRS and CDR2 YFSETQ.